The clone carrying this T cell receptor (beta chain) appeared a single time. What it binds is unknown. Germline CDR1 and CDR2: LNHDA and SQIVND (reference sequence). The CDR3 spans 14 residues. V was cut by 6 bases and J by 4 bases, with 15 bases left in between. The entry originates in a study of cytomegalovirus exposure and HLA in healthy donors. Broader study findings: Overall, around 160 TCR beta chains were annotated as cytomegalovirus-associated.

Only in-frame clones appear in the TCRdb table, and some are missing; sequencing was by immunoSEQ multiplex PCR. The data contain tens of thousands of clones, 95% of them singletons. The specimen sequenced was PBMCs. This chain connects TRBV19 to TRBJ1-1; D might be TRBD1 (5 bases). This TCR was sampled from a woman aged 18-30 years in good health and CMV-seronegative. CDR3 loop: CASSPGGGITEAFF. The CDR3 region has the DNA TGTGCCAGTAGCCCCGGGGGAGGGATCACTGAAGCTTTCTTT.